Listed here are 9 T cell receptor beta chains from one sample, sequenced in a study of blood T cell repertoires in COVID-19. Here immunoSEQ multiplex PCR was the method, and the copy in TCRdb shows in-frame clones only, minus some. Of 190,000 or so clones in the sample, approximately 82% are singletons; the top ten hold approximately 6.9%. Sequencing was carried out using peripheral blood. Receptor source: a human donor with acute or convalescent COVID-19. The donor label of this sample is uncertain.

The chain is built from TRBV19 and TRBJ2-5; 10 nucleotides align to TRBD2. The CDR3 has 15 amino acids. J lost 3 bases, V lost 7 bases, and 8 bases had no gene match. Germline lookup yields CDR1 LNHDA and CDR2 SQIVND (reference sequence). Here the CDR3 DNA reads TGTGCCAGTACCCAACCCGGACTAGCGGAAGAGACCCAGTACTTC. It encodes CASTQPGLAEETQYF.

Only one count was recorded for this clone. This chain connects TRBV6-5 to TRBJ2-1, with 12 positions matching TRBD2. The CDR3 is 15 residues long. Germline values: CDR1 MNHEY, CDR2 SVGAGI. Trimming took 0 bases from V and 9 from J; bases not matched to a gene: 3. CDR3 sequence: CASSYSTSGRIEQFF. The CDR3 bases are TGTGCCAGCAGTTACTCGACTAGCGGGAGAATTGAGCAGTTCTTC.

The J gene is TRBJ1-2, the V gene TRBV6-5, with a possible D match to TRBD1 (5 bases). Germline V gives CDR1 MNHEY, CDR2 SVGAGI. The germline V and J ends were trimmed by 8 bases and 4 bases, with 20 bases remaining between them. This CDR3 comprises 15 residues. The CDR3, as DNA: TGTGCCAGCCGTTTCCCCGGGGGTTTGGGCTATGGCTACACCTTC. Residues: CASRFPGGLGYGYTF.

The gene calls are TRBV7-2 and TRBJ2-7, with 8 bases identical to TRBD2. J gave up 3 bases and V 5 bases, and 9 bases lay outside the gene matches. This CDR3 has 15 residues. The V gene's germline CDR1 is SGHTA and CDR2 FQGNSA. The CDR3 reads CASSPSAGGLYEQYF. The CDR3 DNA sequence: TGTGCCAGCAGCCCCAGTGCGGGAGGTCTCTACGAGCAGTACTTC.

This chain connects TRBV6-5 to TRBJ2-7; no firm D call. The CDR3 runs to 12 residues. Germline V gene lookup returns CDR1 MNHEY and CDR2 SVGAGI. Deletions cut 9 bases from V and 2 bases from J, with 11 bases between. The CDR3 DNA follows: TGTGCCAGTTGGGCCAGCCCCTACGAGCAGTACTTC. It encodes CASWASPYEQYF.

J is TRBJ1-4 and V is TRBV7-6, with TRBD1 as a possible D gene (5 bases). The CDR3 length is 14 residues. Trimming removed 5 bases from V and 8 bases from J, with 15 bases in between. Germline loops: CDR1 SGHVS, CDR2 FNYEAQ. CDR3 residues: CASSPRTGGEKLFF. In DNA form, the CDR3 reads TGTGCCAGCAGCCCCCGAACCGGGGGGGAAAAACTGTTTTTT.

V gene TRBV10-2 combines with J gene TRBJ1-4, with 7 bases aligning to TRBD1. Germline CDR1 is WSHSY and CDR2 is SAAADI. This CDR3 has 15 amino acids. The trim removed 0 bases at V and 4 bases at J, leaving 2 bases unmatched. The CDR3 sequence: CASSESGQRNEKLFF. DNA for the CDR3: TGCGCCAGCAGTGAGTCGGGACAGCGTAATGAAAAACTGTTTTTT.

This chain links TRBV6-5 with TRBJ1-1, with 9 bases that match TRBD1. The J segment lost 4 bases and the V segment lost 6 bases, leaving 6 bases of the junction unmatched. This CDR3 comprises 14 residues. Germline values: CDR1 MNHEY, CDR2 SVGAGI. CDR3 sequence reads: CASRRQGDSTEAFF. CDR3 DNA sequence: TGTGCCAGCAGAAGACAGGGGGACAGCACTGAAGCTTTCTTT.

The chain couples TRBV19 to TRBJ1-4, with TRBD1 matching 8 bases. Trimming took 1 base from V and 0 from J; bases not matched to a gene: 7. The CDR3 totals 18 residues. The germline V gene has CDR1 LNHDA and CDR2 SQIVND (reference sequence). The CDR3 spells CASSIVGDRSSTNEKLFF. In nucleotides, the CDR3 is TGTGCCAGTAGTATAGTAGGGGACAGGAGTTCAACTAATGAAAAACTGTTTTTT.